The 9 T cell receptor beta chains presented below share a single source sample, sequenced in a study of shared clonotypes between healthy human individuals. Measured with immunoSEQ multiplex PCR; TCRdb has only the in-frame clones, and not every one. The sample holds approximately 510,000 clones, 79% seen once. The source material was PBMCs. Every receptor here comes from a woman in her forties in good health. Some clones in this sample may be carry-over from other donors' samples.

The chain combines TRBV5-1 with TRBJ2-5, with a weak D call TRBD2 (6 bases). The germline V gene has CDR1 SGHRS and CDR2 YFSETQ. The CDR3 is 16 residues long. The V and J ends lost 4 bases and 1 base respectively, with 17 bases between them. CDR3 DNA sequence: TGCGCCAGCAGCACCACGGGTGGAGGGGTCCAAGAGACCCAGTACTTC. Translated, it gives CASSTTGGGVQETQYF.

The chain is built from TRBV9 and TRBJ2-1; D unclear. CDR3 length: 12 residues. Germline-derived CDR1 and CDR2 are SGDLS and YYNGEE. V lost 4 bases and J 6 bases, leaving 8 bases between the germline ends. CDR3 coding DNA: TGTGCCAGCAGCCCTCACTCCAATGAGCAGTTCTTC. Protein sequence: CASSPHSNEQFF. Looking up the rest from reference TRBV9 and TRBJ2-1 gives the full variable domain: DSGVTQTPKHLITATGQRVTLRCSPRSGDLSVYWYQQSLDQGLQFLIQYYNGEERAKGNILERFSAQQFPDLHSELNLSSLELGDSALYFCASSPHSNEQFFGPGTRLTVL.

The chain's CDR3 is CSVYRGTDEKLFF. The CDR3 DNA reads TGCAGCGTTTACAGGGGGACGGATGAAAAACTGTTTTTT. The chain is built from TRBV29-1 and TRBJ1-4, with 8 bases aligning to TRBD1. V lost 5 bases to trimming and J lost 6 bases; unmatched junction nucleotides: 5. The CDR3 is 13 amino acids. Looked up from germline, CDR1 is SQVTM and CDR2 is ANQGSEA. Full variable domain (remainder filled in from reference TRBV29-1 and TRBJ1-4): SAVISQKPSRDICQRGTSLTIQCQVDSQVTMMFWYRQQPGQSLTLIATANQGSEATYESGFVIDKFPISRPNLTFSTLTVSNMSPEDSSIYLCSVYRGTDEKLFFGSGTQLSVL.

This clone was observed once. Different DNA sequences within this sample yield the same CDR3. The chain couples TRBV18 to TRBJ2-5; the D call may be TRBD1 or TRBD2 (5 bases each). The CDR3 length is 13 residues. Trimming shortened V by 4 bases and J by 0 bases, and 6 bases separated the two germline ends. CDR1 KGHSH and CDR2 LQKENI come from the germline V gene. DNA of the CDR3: TGTGCCAGCTCACGGGGGAACCAAGAGACCCAGTACTTC. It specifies CASSRGNQETQYF.

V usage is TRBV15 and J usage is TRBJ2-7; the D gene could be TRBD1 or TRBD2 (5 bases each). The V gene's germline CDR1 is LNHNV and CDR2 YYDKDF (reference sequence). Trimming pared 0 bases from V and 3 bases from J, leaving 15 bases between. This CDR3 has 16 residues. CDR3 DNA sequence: TGTGCCACCAGCAGAGAAGTCCGGGGCCCCCTCTACGAGCAGTACTTC. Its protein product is CATSREVRGPLYEQYF.

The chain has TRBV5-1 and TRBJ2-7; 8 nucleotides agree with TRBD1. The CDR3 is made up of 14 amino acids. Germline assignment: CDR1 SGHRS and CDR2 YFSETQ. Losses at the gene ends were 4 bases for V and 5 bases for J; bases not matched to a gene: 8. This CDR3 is CASSQTGVKNEQYF. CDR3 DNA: TGCGCCAGCAGCCAGACAGGGGTGAAGAACGAGCAGTACTTC.

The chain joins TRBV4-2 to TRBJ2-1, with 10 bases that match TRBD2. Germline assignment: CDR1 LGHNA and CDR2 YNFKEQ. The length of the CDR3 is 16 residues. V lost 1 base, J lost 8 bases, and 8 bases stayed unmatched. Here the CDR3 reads CASSQASGRVGDEQFF. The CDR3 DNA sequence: TGTGCCAGCAGCCAAGCGAGCGGGAGGGTTGGTGATGAGCAGTTCTTC.

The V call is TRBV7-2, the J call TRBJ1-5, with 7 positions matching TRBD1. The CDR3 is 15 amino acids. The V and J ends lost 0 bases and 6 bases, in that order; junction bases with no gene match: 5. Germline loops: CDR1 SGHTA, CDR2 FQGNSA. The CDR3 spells CASSLAGGGGQPQHF. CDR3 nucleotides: TGTGCCAGCAGCTTAGCGGGAGGGGGCGGTCAGCCCCAGCATTTT.

The CDR3 here is CASSLGRDSSYEQYF. Written as DNA, the CDR3 is TGCGCCAGCAGCTTGGGCCGGGACAGCTCCTACGAGCAGTACTTC. The genes are TRBV5-1 and TRBJ2-7; 7 bases are shared with TRBD1. In germline, CDR1 is SGHRS, CDR2 YFSETQ. Trimming took 0 bases from V and 0 from J; bases not matched to a gene: 3. CDR3 length: 15 amino acids.